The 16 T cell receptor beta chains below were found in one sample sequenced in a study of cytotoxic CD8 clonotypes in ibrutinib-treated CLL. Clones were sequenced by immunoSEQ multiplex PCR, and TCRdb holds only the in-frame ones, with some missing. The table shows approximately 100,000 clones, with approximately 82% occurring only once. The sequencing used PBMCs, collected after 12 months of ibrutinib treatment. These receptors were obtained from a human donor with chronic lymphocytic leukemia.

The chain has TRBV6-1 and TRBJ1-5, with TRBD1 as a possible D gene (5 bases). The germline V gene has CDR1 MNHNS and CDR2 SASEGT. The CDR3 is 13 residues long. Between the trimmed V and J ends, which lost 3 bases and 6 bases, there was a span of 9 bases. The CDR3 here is CASSDREVQPQHF. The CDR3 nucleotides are TGTGCCAGCAGTGACAGGGAGGTTCAGCCCCAGCATTTT.

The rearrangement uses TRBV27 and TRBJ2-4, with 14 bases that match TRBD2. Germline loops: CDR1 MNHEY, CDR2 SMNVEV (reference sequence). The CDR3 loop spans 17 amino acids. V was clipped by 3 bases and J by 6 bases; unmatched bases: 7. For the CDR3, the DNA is TGTGCCAGCAGTTTCGGGACTGGGACTAGCGGGGGAAACATTCAGTACTTC. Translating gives CASSFGTGTSGGNIQYF.

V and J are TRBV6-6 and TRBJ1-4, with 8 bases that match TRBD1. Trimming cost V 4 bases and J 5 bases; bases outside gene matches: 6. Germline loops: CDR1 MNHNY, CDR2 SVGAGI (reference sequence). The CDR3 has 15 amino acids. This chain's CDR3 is CASSWRTGTNEKLFF. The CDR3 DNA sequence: TGTGCCAGCAGTTGGAGGACAGGGACGAATGAAAAACTGTTTTTT.

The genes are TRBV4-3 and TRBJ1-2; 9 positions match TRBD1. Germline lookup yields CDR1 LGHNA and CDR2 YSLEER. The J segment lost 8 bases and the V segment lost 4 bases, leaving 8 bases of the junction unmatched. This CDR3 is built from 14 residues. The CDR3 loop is CASSPSTGTGGYTF. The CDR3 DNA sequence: TGCGCCAGCAGCCCCAGCACCGGGACAGGGGGCTACACCTTC.

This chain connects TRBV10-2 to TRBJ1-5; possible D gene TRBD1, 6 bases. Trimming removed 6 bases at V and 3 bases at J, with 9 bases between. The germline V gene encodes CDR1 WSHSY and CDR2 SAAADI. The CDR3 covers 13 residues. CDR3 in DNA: TGCGCCAGCAGCGGACAGATCAATCAGCCCCAGCATTTT. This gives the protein CASSGQINQPQHF.

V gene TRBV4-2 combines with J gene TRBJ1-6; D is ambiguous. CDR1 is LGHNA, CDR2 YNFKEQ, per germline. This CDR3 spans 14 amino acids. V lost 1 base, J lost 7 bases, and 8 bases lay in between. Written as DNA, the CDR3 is TGTGCCAGCAGCCAAGCACAGCTAAATTCACCCCTCCACTTT. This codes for CASSQAQLNSPLHF.

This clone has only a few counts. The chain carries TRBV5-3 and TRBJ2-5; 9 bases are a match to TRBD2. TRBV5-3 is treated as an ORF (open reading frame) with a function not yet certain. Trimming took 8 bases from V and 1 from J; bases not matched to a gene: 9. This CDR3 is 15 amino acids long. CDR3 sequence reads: CASNILAGAQETQYF. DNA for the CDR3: TGTGCCAGCAACATTTTAGCGGGGGCCCAAGAGACCCAGTACTTC.

CDR3 DNA: TGTGCCAGCAGAGATACAGGGCGTTATAATTCACCCCTCCACTTT. It encodes CASRDTGRYNSPLHF. The chain couples TRBV6-5 to TRBJ1-6, with D possibly being TRBD1 (6 bases). The CDR3 is 15 residues long. V was trimmed by 6 bases and J by 4 bases, leaving 13 bases between them. Germline V gene lookup returns CDR1 MNHEY and CDR2 SVGAGI.

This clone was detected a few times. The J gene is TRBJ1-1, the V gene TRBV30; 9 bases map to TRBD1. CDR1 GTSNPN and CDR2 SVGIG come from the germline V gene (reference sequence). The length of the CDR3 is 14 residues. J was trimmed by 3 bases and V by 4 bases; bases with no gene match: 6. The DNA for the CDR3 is TGTGCCTGGAACCGGGACAGGGAGGACACTGAAGCTTTCTTT. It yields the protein CAWNRDREDTEAFF.

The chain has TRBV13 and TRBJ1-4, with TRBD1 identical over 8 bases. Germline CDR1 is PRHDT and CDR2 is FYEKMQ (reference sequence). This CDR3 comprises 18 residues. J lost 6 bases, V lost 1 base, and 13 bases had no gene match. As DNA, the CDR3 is TGTGCCAGCAGCTTAGCAAGGGCGCAGGGGGCTTTTGATGAAAAACTGTTTTTT. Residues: CASSLARAQGAFDEKLFF. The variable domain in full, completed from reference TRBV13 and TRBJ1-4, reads AAGVIQSPRHLIKEKRETATLKCYPIPRHDTVYWYQQGPGQDPQFLISFYEKMQSDKGSIPDRFSAQQFSDYHSELNMSSLELGDSALYFCASSLARAQGAFDEKLFFGSGTQLSVL.

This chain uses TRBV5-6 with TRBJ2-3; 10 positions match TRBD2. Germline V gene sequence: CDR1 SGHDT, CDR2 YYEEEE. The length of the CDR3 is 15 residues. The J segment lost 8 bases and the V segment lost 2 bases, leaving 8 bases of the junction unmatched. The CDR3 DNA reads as TGTGCCAGCAGCTTAGGACTAGCGGCACAAGGTACGCAGTATTTT. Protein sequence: CASSLGLAAQGTQYF.

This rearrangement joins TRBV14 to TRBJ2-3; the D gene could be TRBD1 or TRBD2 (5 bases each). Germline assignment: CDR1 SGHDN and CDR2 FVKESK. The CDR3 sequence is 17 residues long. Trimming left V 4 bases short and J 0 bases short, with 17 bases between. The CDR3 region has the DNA TGTGCCAGCAGCCTACAGTCACACGGGGCTAGCACAGATACGCAGTATTTT. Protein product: CASSLQSHGASTDTQYF.

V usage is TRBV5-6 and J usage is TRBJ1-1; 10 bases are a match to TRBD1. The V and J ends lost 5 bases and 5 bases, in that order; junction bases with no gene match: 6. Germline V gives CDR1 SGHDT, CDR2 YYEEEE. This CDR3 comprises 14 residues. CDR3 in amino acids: CASSWTGGDTEAFF. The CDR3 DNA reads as TGTGCCAGCAGTTGGACAGGGGGTGATACTGAAGCTTTCTTT.

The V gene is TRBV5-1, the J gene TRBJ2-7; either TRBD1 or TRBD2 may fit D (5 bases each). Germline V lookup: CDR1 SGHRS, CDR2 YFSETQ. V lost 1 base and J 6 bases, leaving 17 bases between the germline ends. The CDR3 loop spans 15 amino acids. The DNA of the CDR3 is TGCGCCAGCAGCTTGAGCGGTGACAGCTTCGGCGAGCAGTACTTC. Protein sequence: CASSLSGDSFGEQYF.

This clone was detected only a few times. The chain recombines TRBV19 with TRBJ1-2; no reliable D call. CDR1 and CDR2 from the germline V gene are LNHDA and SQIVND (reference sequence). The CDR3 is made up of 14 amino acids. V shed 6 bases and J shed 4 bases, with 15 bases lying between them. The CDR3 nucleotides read TGTGCCAGTAGCACTGGGGAGAACTTCTATGGCTACACCTTC. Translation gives CASSTGENFYGYTF.

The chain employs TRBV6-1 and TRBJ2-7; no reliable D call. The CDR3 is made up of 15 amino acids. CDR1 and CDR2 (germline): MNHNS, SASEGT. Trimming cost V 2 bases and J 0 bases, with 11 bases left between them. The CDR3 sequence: CASSEWATSSYEQYF. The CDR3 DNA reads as TGTGCCAGCAGTGAATGGGCAACGAGCTCCTACGAGCAGTACTTC.